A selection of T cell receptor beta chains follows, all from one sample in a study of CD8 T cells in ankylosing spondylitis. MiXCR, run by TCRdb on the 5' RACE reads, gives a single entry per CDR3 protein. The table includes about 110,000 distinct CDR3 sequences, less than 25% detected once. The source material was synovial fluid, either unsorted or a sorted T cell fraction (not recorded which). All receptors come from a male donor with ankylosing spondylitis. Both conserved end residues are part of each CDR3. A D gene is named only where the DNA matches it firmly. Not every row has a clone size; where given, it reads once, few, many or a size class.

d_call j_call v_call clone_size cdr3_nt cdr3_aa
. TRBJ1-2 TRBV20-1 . TGCAGTGCTAGTATTTTTGGGGGCTACACCTTC CSASIFGGYTF
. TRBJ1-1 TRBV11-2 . TGTGCCAGCTCCACACAGCTGAACACTGAAGCTTTCTTT CASSTQLNTEAFF
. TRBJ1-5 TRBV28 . TGTGTCACCTTTAAACAGGGAGGATATCAGCCCCAGCATTTT CVTFKQGGYQPQHF
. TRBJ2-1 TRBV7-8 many TGTGCCAGCAGCCCTAGCGTTAGATACAATGAGCAGTTCTTC CASSPSVRYNEQFF
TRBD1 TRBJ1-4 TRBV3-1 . TGTGCCAGCAGCCCGACAGGGGGCGTTGAAAAACTGTTTTTT CASSPTGGVEKLFF
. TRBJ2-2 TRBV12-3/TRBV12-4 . TGTGCCAGCAGTTTAGAGGCAGGGTTGGCCGGGGAGCTGTTTTTT CASSLEAGLAGELFF
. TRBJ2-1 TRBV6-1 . TGTGCCAGCATGTACGACGCTAGCTCCTACAATGAGCAGTTCTTC CASMYDASSYNEQFF
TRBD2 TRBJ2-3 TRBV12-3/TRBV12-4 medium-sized TGTGCCAGCAGACCCGGGACTAGCGGGCTCACAGATACGCAGTATTTT CASRPGTSGLTDTQYF
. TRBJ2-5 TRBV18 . TGTGCCAGCTCACCGTTTAGGGGGCAAGAGACCCAGTACTTC CASSPFRGQETQYF
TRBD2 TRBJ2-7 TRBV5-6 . TGTGCCAGCAGCATGAGACTAGCGGAGTACCCTAGGGAGCAGTACTTC CASSMRLAEYPREQYF
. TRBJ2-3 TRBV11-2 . TGTGCCAGCAGCTTAGCGGCCCCCACAGATACGCGGTATTTT CASSLAAPTDTRYF
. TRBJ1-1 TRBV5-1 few TGCGCCAGCAGTTTTGAGGGGCAGGCCGAAACTGAAGCTTTCTTT CASSFEGQAETEAFF
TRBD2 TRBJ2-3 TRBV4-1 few TGCGCCAGCAGCCAAGATTTAGGGCTAGCGGGAGTGGCAGATACGCAGTATTTT CASSQDLGLAGVADTQYF
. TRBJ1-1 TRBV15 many TGTGCCACCAGCCCACGGGGGGCTAACACTGAAGCTTTCTTT CATSPRGANTEAFF
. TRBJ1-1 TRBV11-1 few TGTGCCAGCAGCTTAGACCGGTACACTGAAGCTTTCTTT CASSLDRYTEAFF
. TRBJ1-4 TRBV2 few TGTGCCAGCAGTGAAGAAGGGGGGGGAAAACTGTTTTTT CASSEEGGGKLFF
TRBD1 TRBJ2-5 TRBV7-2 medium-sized TGTGCCAGCAGAAGGGACAGGGGCGTCCAAGAGACCCAGTACTTC CASRRDRGVQETQYF
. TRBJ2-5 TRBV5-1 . TGCGCCAGCAGCTTGGTAACGGACCAAGAGACCCAGTACTTC CASSLVTDQETQYF
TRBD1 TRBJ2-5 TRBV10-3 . TGTGCCATCAGAACAGGGGCTGGGGAAGAGACCCAGTACTTC CAIRTGAGEETQYF
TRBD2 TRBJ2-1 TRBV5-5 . TGTGCCAGCAGTACCGGACCTCGGGGGGACAATGAGCAGTTCTTC CASSTGPRGDNEQFF
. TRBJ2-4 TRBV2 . TGTGCCAGCAGTCCATCGTGGGGAGACGAAAACATTCAGTACTTC CASSPSWGDENIQYF
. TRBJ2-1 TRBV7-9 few TGTGCCAGTACACACGGGGGTCAGCTCTACAATGAGCAGTTCTTC CASTHGGQLYNEQFF
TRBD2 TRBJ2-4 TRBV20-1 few TGCAGTTCTCGGCGGGGAGGGAGCTACATTCAGTACTTC CSSRRGGSYIQYF
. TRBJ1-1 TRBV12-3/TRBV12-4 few TGTGCCAGCTCGTACTCGGGCAGCAAAGACACTGAAGCTTTCTTT CASSYSGSKDTEAFF
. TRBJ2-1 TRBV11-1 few TGTGCCAGCAGCTCCGGACTGATCTTTGATGAGCAGTTCTTC CASSSGLIFDEQFF
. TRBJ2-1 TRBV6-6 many TGTGCCAGCAGCTACGTAGGTGTCGGTGAGCAGTTCTTC CASSYVGVGEQFF
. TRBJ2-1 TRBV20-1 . TGCAGTGCTGGGGCGGTGTGGCCCTACAATGAGCAGTTCTTC CSAGAVWPYNEQFF
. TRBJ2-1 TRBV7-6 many TGTGCCAGCAGCTTAGAGTTCTCCTACAATGAGCAGTTCTTC CASSLEFSYNEQFF
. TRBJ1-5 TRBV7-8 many TGTGCCAGCAGCTTCCTGGGTAGCGGACAGCCCCAGCATTTT CASSFLGSGQPQHF
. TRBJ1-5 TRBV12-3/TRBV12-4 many TGTGCCAGCACCATGACCGACAATCAGCCCCAGCATTTT CASTMTDNQPQHF
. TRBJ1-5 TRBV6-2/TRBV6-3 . TGTGCCAGCAGCCAGGGACAAGGCCCCAATCAGCCCCAGCATTTT CASSQGQGPNQPQHF
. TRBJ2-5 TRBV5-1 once TGCGCCAGCAGCTTGGAGGCGGGCCTGTACGGGGCCCAGTACTTC CASSLEAGLYGAQYF
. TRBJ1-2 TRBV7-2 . TGTGCCAGCAGTACAGACAGCATAGGTGGCTACACCTTC CASSTDSIGGYTF
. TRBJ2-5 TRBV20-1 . TGCAGTGCCCTAGGGAGAGAGACCCAGTACTTC CSALGRETQYF
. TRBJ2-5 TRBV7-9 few TGTGCCAGCAGCAAATCCGGGACGTACCAAGAGACCCAGTACTTC CASSKSGTYQETQYF